This TCR beta chain emerged from a study of blood T cell repertoires in COVID-19. Study context: The cDNA or gDNA used as material had been derived from T cells, B-cell-depleted T cells, or PBMCs.

Methods used by the authors: Nucleated cell counts were estimated from reference gene primer amplification. The table came from immunoSEQ multiplex PCR; TCRdb's copy has only in-frame clones and leaves some out. D and trimming come from the DNA, and the V and J calls and clone size come from that table. This sample has just under 350,000 clones, with around 90% found just once. Germline CDR1 reads LNHDA; CDR2 reads SQIVND (reference sequence). This CDR3 comprises 13 residues. V was shortened by 5 bases and J by 9 bases, with 14 bases between the two germline ends. The source material was peripheral blood. The TCR originated in a woman between 18 and 30 years old who had recovered from COVID-19. The chain joins TRBV19 to TRBJ2-1; the D gene is possibly TRBD1 (6 bases). This chain's CDR3 is CASSRTGLREQFF. Written as DNA, the CDR3 is TGTGCCAGTAGTCGAACAGGGTTGCGTGAGCAGTTCTTC.